This T cell receptor (beta chain) comes out of a study of cytomegalovirus exposure and HLA in healthy donors. Notes on this clone: The target antigen is unknown.

The PCR made use of 60 Vbeta and 13 Jbeta primers. Assay: immunoSEQ multiplex PCR; the TCRdb copy retains only in-frame clones and omits some. Of about 82,000 clones in the sample, about nine tenths were seen once. The CDR3 extends over 16 amino acids. CDR1 is SGHTA and CDR2 is FQGNSA in the germline V gene. The trim removed 2 bases at V and 3 bases at J, leaving 7 bases unmatched. Overall study results and limits: Owing to their indistinguishability, certain V segments, notably TRBV6-2 and TRBV6-3, were excluded. The study recorded 150 to 200 TCR beta chains that were cytomegalovirus-associated. In a later analysis, specific HLA alleles were associated with 15,000 to 20,000 TCR beta sequences at a 0.05 false discovery rate.

The sequence derives from a man aged 18 to 29 in good health and CMV-seronegative. This rearrangement joins TRBV7-2 to TRBJ2-7, with TRBD2 matching over 10 bases. Sequencing was performed on PBMCs. CDR3: CASSLILAGGLYEQYF. Written as DNA, the CDR3 is TGTGCCAGCAGCTTAATATTAGCGGGAGGTCTCTACGAGCAGTACTTC.